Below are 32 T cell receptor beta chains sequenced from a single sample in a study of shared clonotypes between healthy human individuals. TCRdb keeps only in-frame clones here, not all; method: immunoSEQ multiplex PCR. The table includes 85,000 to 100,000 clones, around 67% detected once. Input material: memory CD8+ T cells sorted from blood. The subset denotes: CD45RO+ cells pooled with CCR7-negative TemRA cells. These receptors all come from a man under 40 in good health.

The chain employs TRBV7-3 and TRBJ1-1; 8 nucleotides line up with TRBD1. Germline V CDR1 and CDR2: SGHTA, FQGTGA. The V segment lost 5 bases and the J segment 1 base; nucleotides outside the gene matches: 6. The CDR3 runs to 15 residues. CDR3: CASSVQGASNTEAFF. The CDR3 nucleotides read TGTGCCAGCAGCGTGCAGGGGGCGTCGAACACTGAAGCTTTCTTT.

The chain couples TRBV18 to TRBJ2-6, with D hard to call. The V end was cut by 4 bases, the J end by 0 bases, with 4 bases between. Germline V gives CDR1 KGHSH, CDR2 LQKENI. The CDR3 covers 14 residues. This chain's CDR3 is CASSRPSGANVLTF. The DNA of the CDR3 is TGTGCCAGCTCACGGCCCTCTGGGGCCAACGTCCTGACTTTC.

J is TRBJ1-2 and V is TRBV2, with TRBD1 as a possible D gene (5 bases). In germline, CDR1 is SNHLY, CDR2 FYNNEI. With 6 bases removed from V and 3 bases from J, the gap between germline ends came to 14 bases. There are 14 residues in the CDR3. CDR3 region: CASRRSGGDYGYTF. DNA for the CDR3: TGTGCCAGCAGAAGGTCCGGGGGAGACTATGGCTACACCTTC.

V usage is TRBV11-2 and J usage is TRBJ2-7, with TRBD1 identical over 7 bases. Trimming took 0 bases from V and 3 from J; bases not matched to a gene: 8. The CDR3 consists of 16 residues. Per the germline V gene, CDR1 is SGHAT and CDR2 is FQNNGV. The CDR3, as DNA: TGTGCCAGCAGCTTAGAGGGACAGACAAACAACTACGAGCAGTACTTC. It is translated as CASSLEGQTNNYEQYF.

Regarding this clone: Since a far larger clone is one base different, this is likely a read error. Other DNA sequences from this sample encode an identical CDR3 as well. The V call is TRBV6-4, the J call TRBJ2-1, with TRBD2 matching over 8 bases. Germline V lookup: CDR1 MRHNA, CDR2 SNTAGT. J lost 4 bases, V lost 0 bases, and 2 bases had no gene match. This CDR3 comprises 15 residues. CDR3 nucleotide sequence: TGTGCCAGCAGTGACTCGAGCGGGAGTTACAATGAGCAGTTCTTC. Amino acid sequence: CASSDSSGSYNEQFF.

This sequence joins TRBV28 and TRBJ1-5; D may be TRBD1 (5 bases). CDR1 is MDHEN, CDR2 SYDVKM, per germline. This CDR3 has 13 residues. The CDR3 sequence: CPLWGRPNQPQHF. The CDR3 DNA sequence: TGTCCCCTCTGGGGACGCCCCAATCAGCCCCAGCATTTT.

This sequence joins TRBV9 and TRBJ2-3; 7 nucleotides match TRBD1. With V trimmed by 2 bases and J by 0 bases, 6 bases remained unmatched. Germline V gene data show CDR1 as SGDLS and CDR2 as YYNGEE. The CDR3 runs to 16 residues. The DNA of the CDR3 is TGTGCCAGCAGCGTCATGGGGACAGTTAGCACAGATACGCAGTATTTT. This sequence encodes CASSVMGTVSTDTQYF.

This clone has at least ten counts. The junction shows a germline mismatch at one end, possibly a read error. For the CDR3, the DNA is TGTGCTAGCAGCTTAGAGCGAGGGGGGAGCTCGGAGACCCAGTACTTC. Translating gives CASSLERGGSSETQYF. The chain carries TRBV7-7 and TRBJ2-5, with D perhaps being TRBD1 or TRBD2 (6 bases each). Germline V gene sequence: CDR1 SSHAT, CDR2 FNYEAQ (reference sequence). CDR3 length equals 16 residues.

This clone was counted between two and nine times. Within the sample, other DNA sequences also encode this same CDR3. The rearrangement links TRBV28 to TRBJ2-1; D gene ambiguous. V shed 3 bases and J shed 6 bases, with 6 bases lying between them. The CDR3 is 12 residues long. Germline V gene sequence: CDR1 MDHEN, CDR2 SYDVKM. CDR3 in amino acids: CASSFRPNEQFF. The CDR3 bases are TGTGCCAGCAGTTTCAGGCCCAATGAGCAGTTCTTC.

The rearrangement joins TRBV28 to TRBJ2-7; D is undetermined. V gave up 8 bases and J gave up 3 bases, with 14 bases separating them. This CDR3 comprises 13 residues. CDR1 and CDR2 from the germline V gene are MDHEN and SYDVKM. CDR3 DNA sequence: TGTGCCAGCGGGTGGGGTCACTTCTACGAGCAGTACTTC. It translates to CASGWGHFYEQYF.

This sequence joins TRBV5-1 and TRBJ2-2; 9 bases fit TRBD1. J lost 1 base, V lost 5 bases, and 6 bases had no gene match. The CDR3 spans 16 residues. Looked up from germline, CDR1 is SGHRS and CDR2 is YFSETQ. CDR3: CASRGRDRENTGELFF. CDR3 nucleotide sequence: TGCGCCAGCAGGGGCCGGGACAGGGAGAACACCGGGGAGCTGTTTTTT.

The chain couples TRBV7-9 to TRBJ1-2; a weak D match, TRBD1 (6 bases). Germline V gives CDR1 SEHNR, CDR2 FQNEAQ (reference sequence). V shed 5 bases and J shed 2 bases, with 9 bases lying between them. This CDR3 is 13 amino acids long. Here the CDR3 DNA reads TGTGCCAGCAGCCAAACAGGGAACTATGGCTACACCTTC. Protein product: CASSQTGNYGYTF.

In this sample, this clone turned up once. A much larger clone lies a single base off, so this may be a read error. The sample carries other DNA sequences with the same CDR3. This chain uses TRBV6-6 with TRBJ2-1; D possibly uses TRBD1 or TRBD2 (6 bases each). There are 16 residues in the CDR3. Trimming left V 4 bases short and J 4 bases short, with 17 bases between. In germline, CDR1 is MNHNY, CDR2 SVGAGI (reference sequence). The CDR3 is CASSSLQGGLYNEQFF. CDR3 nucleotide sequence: TGTGCCAGCAGTTCTTTACAGGGAGGTCTTTACAATGAGCAGTTCTTC.

CDR3 DNA sequence: TGTGCCAGCAGCGTAGAGGGGCACACTGAAGCTTTCTTT. Its translation is CASSVEGHTEAFF. The chain combines TRBV9 with TRBJ1-1, with D perhaps matching TRBD1 (5 bases). This CDR3 spans 13 amino acids. Trimming took off 0 bases at V and 3 bases at J, with 6 bases between the two ends. Germline CDR1 is SGDLS and CDR2 is YYNGEE.

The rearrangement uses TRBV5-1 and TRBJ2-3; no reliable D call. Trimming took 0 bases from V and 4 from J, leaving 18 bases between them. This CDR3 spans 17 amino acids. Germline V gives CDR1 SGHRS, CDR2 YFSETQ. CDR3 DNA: TGCGCCAGCAGCTTGGACCCGTCCCCTCTGTCTCCAGATACGCAGTATTTT. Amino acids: CASSLDPSPLSPDTQYF.

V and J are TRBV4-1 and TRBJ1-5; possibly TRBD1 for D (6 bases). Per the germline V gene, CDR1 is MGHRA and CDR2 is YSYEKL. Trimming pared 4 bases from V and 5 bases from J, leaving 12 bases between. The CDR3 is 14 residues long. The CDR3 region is CASSPNSGDQPQHF. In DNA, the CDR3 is TGCGCCAGCAGCCCGAACTCAGGGGATCAGCCCCAGCATTTT.

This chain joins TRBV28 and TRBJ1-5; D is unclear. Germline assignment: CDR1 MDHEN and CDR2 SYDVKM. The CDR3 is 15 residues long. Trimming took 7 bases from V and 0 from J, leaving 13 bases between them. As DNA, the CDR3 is TGTGCCAGCACTGAGAACACCTATAGCAATCAGCCCCAGCATTTT. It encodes CASTENTYSNQPQHF.

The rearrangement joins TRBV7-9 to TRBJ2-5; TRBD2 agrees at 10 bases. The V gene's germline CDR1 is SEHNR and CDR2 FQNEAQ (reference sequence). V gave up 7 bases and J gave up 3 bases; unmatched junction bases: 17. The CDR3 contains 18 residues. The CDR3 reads CASNPKRSSGGPKETQYF. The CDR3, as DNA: TGTGCCAGCAATCCAAAACGGTCTAGCGGGGGACCAAAAGAGACCCAGTACTTC.

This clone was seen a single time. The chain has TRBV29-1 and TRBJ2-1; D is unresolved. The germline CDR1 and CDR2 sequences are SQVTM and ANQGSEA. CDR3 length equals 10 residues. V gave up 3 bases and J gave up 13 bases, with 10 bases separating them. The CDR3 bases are TGCAGCGTTGACCCCACCGGACAGTTCTTC. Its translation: CSVDPTGQFF.

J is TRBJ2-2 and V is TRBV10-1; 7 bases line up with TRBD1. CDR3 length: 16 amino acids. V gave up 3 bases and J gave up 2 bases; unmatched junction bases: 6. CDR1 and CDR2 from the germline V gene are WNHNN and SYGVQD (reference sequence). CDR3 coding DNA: TGCGCCAGCAGTGAAAGAGGGACAGAAAACACCGGGGAGCTGTTTTTT. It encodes CASSERGTENTGELFF.

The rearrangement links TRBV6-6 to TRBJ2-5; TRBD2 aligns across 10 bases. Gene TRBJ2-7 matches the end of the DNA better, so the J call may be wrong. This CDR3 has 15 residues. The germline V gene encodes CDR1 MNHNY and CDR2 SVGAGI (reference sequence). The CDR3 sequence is CASSYSPGLAYEQYF. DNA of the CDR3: TGTGCCAGCAGTTACTCCCCGGGACTAGCGTACGAGCAGTACTTC.

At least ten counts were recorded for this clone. The CDR3 coding sequence is TGTGCCAGCAGTCCGGGATACGAGCAGTACTTC. Translated: CASSPGYEQYF. This chain joins TRBV28 and TRBJ2-7, with a possible D match to TRBD2 (5 bases). The CDR3 length is 11 residues. Between the trimmed V and J ends, which lost 5 bases and 4 bases, there was a span of 6 bases. Looked up from germline, CDR1 is MDHEN and CDR2 is SYDVKM.

CDR3 bases: TGTGCCACTATCGGGGCTAGGGACACTGAAGCTTTCTTT. This translates into CATIGARDTEAFF. This chain links TRBV27 with TRBJ1-1, with a possible D match to TRBD1 (5 bases). This CDR3 has 13 amino acids. CDR1 is MNHEY and CDR2 is SMNVEV in the germline V gene (reference sequence). The V end lost 10 bases, the J end lost 3 bases, and 15 bases lay between the germline ends.

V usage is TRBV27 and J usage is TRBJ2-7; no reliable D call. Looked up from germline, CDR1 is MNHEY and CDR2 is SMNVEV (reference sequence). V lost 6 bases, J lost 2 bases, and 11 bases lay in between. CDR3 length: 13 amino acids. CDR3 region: CASRVSITYEQYF. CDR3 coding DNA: TGTGCCAGCAGAGTTTCGATCACCTACGAGCAGTACTTC.

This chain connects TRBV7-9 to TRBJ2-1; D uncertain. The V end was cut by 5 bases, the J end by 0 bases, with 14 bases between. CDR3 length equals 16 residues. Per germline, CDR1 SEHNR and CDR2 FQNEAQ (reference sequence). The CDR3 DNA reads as TGTGCCAGCAGCCCCGTGATGGGTAACTCCTACAATGAGCAGTTCTTC. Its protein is CASSPVMGNSYNEQFF.

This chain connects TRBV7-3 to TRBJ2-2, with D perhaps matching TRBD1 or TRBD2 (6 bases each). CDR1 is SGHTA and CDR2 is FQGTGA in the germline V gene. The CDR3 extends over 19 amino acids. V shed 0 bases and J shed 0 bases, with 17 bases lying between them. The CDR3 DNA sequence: TGTGCCAGCAGCTTAACCTTCGGGGGCGCCTACCCGAACACCGGGGAGCTGTTTTTT. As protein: CASSLTFGGAYPNTGELFF.

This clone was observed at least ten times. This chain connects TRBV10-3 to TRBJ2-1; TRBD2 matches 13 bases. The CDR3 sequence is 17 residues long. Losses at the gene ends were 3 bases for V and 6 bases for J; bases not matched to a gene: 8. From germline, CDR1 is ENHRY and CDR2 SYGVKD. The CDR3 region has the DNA TGTGCCATCAGTGAAAAACTAGCGGGAGGGCCTCCCAATGAGCAGTTCTTC. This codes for CAISEKLAGGPPNEQFF.

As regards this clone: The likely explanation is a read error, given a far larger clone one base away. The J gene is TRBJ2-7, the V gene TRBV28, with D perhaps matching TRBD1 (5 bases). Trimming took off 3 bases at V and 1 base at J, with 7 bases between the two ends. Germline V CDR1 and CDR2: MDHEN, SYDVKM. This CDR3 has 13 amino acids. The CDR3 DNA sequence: TGTGCCAGCAGTTTTTCAGGGTCCTACGAGCAGTACTTC. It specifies CASSFSGSYEQYF.

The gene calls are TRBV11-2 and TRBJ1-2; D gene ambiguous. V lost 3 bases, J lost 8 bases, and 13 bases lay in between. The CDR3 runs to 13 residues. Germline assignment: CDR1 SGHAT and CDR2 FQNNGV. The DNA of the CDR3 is TGTGCCAGCAGCTTGGCGGACGGCCGGGGCTACACCTTC. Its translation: CASSLADGRGYTF.

The CDR3 protein is CASSEPGTRHLGEQYF. For the CDR3, the DNA is TGTGCCAGCAGCGAACCCGGGACTAGACACTTAGGCGAGCAGTACTTC. This sequence joins TRBV7-8 and TRBJ2-7, with TRBD2 matching over 8 bases. V lost 5 bases and J lost 6; bases outside the gene matches: 15. The CDR3 has 16 amino acids. Germline loops: CDR1 SGHVS, CDR2 FQNEAQ. Drawing the rest from reference TRBV7-8 and TRBJ2-7, the complete variable domain is GAGVSQSPRYKVAKRGQDVALRCDPISGHVSLFWYQQALGQGPEFLTYFQNEAQLDKSGLPSDRFFAERPEGSVSTLKIQRTQQEDSAVYLCASSEPGTRHLGEQYFGPGTRLTVT.

The CDR3 is CASSQDLPGAYGYTF. The CDR3 nucleotides are TGCGCCAGCAGCCAAGATCTGCCAGGAGCCTATGGCTACACCTTC. V and J are TRBV4-3 and TRBJ1-2; no definite D call. Germline V gives CDR1 LGHNA, CDR2 YSLEER. V gave up 0 bases and J gave up 4 bases, with 12 bases separating them. The length of the CDR3 is 15 residues.

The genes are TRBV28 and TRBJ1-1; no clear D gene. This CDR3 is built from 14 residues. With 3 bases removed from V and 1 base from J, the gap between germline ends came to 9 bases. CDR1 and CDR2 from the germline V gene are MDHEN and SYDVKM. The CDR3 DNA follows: TGTGCCAGCAGTTTTCCTCCAGGGAACACTGAAGCTTTCTTT. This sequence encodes CASSFPPGNTEAFF.